Shown below are 14 T cell receptor beta chains from a single sample sequenced in a study of early T cells in non-severe SARS-CoV-2 infection listed by TCRdb under 2021. The library was produced with 5' RACE. Sequenced using a NextSeq 500. Using fastp at Q25 and MiXCR, TCRdb reprocessed the public reads and kept productive beta chains. Rows with a matching CDR3 protein are joined into one entry that keeps the most common DNA and genes. This sample has roughly 80,000 distinct CDR3 sequences in its table, and more than 5% of those were observed once. Of the sample, just under 8% falls within the top ten clones. Sequenced material: whole blood. The receptors were gathered from an adult who was a healthcare worker with PCR-confirmed SARS-CoV-2 infection or an uninfected control (not recorded which).

This chain joins TRBV7-2 and TRBJ2-7; D is unresolved. CDR1 is SGHTA and CDR2 is FQGNSA in the germline V gene. The CDR3 totals 14 residues. Trimming removed 5 bases from V and 1 base from J, with 12 bases in between. In nucleotides, the CDR3 is TGTGCCAGCAGCCCTCAGACGCAATCCTACGAGCAGTACTTC. Protein product: CASSPQTQSYEQYF.

This clonotype was picked up many times. This rearrangement joins TRBV20-1 to TRBJ1-1, with TRBD1 matching 7 bases. Germline V CDR1 and CDR2: DFQATT, SNEGSKA (reference sequence). The trim removed 4 bases at V and 1 base at J, leaving 6 bases unmatched. The CDR3 spans 14 residues. The CDR3 protein is CSAIIQGSNTEAFF. CDR3 DNA: TGCAGTGCTATCATACAGGGGTCGAACACTGAAGCTTTCTTT.

This clonotype is classed as medium-sized. The CDR3 DNA sequence: TGCGCCAGCAGCTCCGGACAGGGGCGACCCTACGAGCAGTACTTC. It is translated as CASSSGQGRPYEQYF. The rearrangement joins TRBV5-1 to TRBJ2-7, with TRBD1 identical over 9 bases. The CDR3 runs to 15 residues. Trimming cost V 3 bases and J 2 bases; bases outside gene matches: 6. Germline assignment: CDR1 SGHRS and CDR2 YFSETQ.

This clonotype was seen repeatedly, ten times or more. The chain is built from TRBV12-3 or TRBV12-4 and TRBJ1-5, with 8 bases that match TRBD1. With 5 bases clipped from V and 2 bases from J, the junction kept 5 bases outside the gene matches. CDR3 length: 15 residues. In DNA form, the CDR3 reads TGTGCCAGCAGTCTGGGGACAGGCGGCAATCAGCCCCAGCATTTT. Amino acid sequence: CASSLGTGGNQPQHF.

This clonotype was counted between two and nine times. The chain employs TRBV7-8 and TRBJ1-1, with unresolved D. Germline V lookup: CDR1 SGHVS, CDR2 FQNEAQ. Trimming shortened V by 3 bases and J by 4 bases, and 9 bases separated the two germline ends. CDR3 size: 13 residues. CDR3 DNA sequence: TGTGCCAGCAGCTTGGGTTGGCGCACTGAAGCTTTCTTT. The encoded protein is CASSLGWRTEAFF.

This clonotype was counted many times. This chain links TRBV7-6 with TRBJ2-3; 9 nucleotides align to TRBD2. CDR1 is SGHVS and CDR2 is FNYEAQ in the germline V gene. The CDR3 is made up of 17 amino acids. With V trimmed by 3 bases and J by 0 bases, 7 bases remained unmatched. CDR3 coding DNA: TGTGCCAGCAGCTTTGGTGCTAGCGGGGTTAGCACAGATACGCAGTATTTT. This gives the protein CASSFGASGVSTDTQYF.

This clonotype has ten or more counts. CDR3 coding DNA: TGTGCCAGCAGGGACAGTAATTCACCCCTCCACTTT. It yields the protein CASRDSNSPLHF. This chain joins TRBV25-1 and TRBJ1-6, with D possibly being TRBD1 (6 bases). In germline, CDR1 is MGHDK, CDR2 SYGVNS. This CDR3 is 12 amino acids long. V was shortened by 6 bases and J by 6 bases, with 6 bases between the two germline ends. Based on the CDR3 plus reference TRBV25-1 and TRBJ1-6, the full variable domain is EADIYQTPRYLVIGTGKKITLECSQTMGHDKMYWYQQDPGMELHLIHYSYGVNSTEKGDLSSESTVSRIRTEHFPLTLESARPSHTSQYLCASRDSNSPLHFGNGTRLTVT.

This clonotype was detected only a few times. The chain uses TRBV13 and TRBJ1-2; 8 bases align to TRBD1. Germline values: CDR1 PRHDT, CDR2 FYEKMQ (reference sequence). This CDR3 is built from 15 residues. V lost 5 bases and J lost 0; bases outside the gene matches: 5. CDR3 in amino acids: CASSPSDRANYGYTF. The CDR3 DNA sequence: TGTGCCAGCAGCCCCTCGGACAGGGCTAACTATGGCTACACCTTC.

This clonotype appeared a single time. The chain links TRBV11-2 to TRBJ2-7; unclear D gene. V dropped 6 bases and J dropped 0 bases, with 12 bases sitting between them. CDR3 size: 14 residues. Germline CDR1 is SGHAT and CDR2 is FQNNGV. CDR3 loop: CASRLATVSYEQYF. DNA for the CDR3: TGTGCCAGCAGGCTCGCGACCGTCTCCTACGAGCAGTACTTC.

This clonotype was seen repeatedly, ten times or more. This rearrangement joins TRBV2 to TRBJ1-5; D unclear. Germline V gene data show CDR1 as SNHLY and CDR2 as FYNNEI. The CDR3 runs 14 residues. The V end lost 6 bases, the J end lost 2 bases, and 11 bases lay between the germline ends. This CDR3 is CASRASTGNQPQHF. The CDR3 DNA is TGTGCCAGCAGAGCAAGCACGGGCAATCAGCCCCAGCATTTT.

In this sample, this clonotype turned up a few times. A read error may account for a junction end that differs from germline. This sequence joins TRBV29-1 and TRBJ2-3; no clear D. The length of the CDR3 is 13 residues. Per germline, CDR1 SQVTM and CDR2 ANQGSEA. For the CDR3, the DNA is TGCAGTGTTGAAGGCCAAAGCACAGATACGCAGTATTTT. As protein: CSVEGQSTDTQYF.

Only a few counts were recorded for this clonotype. V usage is TRBV5-6 and J usage is TRBJ1-5; TRBD1 aligns across 11 bases. From germline, CDR1 is SGHDT and CDR2 YYEEEE. This CDR3 is built from 18 residues. Unmatched junction bases numbered 10, after V lost 5 bases and J lost 0 bases. The CDR3: CASSFGQGADYSNQPQHF. The CDR3 DNA sequence: TGTGCCAGCAGTTTTGGACAGGGGGCGGATTATAGCAATCAGCCCCAGCATTTT.

The chain carries TRBV6-1 and TRBJ1-4, with D uncertain. CDR1 MNHNS and CDR2 SASEGT come from the germline V gene. The CDR3 is 15 amino acids. V was shortened by 8 bases and J by 3 bases, with 16 bases between the two germline ends. CDR3 DNA sequence: TGTGCCAGCCGCCAGGAGGAGACTCCTAATGAAAAACTGTTTTTT. This gives the protein CASRQEETPNEKLFF.

This clonotype was observed a handful of times. The chain has TRBV5-1 and TRBJ2-5; D possibly corresponds to TRBD2 (6 bases). The CDR3 totals 14 residues. V shed 0 bases and J shed 9 bases, with 15 bases lying between them. Germline loops: CDR1 SGHRS, CDR2 YFSETQ. Here the CDR3 DNA reads TGCGCCAGCAGCTTGGACGGAGGGCCTCCGCCCCAGTACTTC. This translates into CASSLDGGPPPQYF.